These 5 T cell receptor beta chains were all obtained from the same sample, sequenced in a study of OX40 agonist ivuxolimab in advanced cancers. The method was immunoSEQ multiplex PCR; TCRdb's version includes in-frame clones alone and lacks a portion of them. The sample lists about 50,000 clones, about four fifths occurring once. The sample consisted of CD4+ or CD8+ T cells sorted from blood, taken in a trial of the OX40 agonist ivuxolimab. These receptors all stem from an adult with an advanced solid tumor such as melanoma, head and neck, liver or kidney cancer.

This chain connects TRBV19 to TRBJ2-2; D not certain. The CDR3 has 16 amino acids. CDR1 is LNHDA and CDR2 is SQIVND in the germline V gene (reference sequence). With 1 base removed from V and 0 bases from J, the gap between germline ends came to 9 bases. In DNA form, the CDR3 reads TGTGCCAGTAGTATAGGTTTAGGTGCGAACACCGGGGAGCTGTTTTTT. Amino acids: CASSIGLGANTGELFF.

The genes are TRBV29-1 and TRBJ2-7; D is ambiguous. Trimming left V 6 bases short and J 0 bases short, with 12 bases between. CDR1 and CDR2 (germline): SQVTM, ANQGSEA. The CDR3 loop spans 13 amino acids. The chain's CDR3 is CSVRRVNSYEQYF. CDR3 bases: TGCAGCGTGAGGAGAGTCAACTCCTACGAGCAGTACTTC.

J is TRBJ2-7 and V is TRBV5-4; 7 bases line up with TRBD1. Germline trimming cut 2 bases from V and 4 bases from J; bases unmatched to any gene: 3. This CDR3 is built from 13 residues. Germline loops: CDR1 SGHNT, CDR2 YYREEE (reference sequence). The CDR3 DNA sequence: TGTGCCAGCAGCTTCGACAGGGTGTACGAGCAGTACTTC. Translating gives CASSFDRVYEQYF.

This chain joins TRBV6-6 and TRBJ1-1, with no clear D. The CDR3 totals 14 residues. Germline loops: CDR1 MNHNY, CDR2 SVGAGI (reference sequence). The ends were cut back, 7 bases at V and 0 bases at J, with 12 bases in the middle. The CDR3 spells CASNSRGVNTEAFF. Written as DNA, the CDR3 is TGTGCCAGCAATTCCCGCGGGGTGAACACTGAAGCTTTCTTT.

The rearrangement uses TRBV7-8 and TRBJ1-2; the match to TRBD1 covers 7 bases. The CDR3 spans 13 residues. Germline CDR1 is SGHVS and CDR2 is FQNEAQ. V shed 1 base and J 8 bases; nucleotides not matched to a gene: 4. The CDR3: CASSLGRGRGYTF. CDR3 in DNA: TGTGCCAGCAGCTTAGGGAGGGGGCGGGGCTACACCTTC. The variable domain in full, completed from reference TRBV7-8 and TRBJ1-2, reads GAGVSQSPRYKVAKRGQDVALRCDPISGHVSLFWYQQALGQGPEFLTYFQNEAQLDKSGLPSDRFFAERPEGSVSTLKIQRTQQEDSAVYLCASSLGRGRGYTFGSGTRLTVV.